This is a list of T cell receptor beta chains from one sample in a study of OX40 agonist ivuxolimab in advanced cancers. The data were produced by immunoSEQ multiplex PCR, yet TCRdb's version contains in-frame clones alone and is incomplete. The profile covers under 15,000 clones, with 60% to 85% appearing a single time and approximately 37% taken by the ten largest. The sequences come from CD4+ or CD8+ T cells sorted from blood, collected in a trial of the OX40 agonist ivuxolimab. Every receptor here comes from an adult with an advanced solid tumor such as melanoma, head and neck, liver or kidney cancer. Each CDR3 is given with its conserved first and last residue.

CDR3aa	v_gene	j_gene
CASSRLGTARWGQETQYF	TRBV4-1	TRBJ2-5
CASTPGLAGGHNEQFF	TRBV5-1	TRBJ2-1
CASTPYQETQYF	TRBV5-8	TRBJ2-5
CASSGMIAGNTGELFF	TRBV5-6	TRBJ2-2
CASSGTSGNEQFF	TRBV19	TRBJ2-1
CASSVTDYNEQFF	TRBV9	TRBJ2-1
CASSVLGQGGTEAFF	TRBV2	TRBJ1-1
CASSFSEGYEQYF	TRBV7-9	TRBJ2-7
CASSQDTNTEAFF	TRBV5-1	TRBJ1-1
CASSPGGSGGLLSYNEQFF	TRBV11-2	TRBJ2-1
CASSLVQGAYGYTF	TRBV11-2	TRBJ1-2
CASRHPGDTEAFF	TRBV27	TRBJ1-1
CASSSVTGGAGEQYF	TRBV28	TRBJ2-7
CASSLDSYTGELFF	TRBV28	TRBJ2-2
CASSIATGNEQFF	TRBV19	TRBJ2-1
CASSESRGTADQRNTEAFF	TRBV10-1	TRBJ1-1
CASSLTGAARGGYTF	TRBV27	TRBJ1-2
CASSVGMSSYEQYF	TRBV13	TRBJ2-7
CASSLSPGQPQHF	TRBV27	TRBJ1-5
CASSIGGTDTQYF	TRBV19	TRBJ2-3
CASSYLDASNQPQHF	TRBV6-5	TRBJ1-5
CASSIEYSYEQYF	TRBV19	TRBJ2-7
CASSVSPSGAYNEQFF	TRBV27	TRBJ2-1
CSASRVGEQYF	TRBV20-1	TRBJ2-7
CASSLTVAGAGANVLTF	TRBV7-3	TRBJ2-6
CASSSGDTEAFF	TRBV6-5	TRBJ1-1
CASSLSWGETYEQYF	TRBV5-1	TRBJ2-7
CASSLWGDNSPLHF	TRBV27	TRBJ1-6
CASSLGGAGTEAFF	TRBV7-9	TRBJ1-1
CASSAPTNRDFSYQETQYF	TRBV9	TRBJ2-5
CASSTWTLGDEQYF	TRBV5-1	TRBJ2-7
CASRLGLQETQYF	TRBV11-2	TRBJ2-5
CASSPREAGGYNEQFF	TRBV9	TRBJ2-1
CASSSSGALYNEQFF	TRBV5-1	TRBJ2-1
CASSPVTGNYGYTF	TRBV6-6	TRBJ1-2
CASSPTSGQETQYF	TRBV5-1	TRBJ2-5
CASSPLGEGATGELFF	TRBV19	TRBJ2-2
CAWIRPGTASGNTIYF	TRBV30	TRBJ1-3
CASSRVANEKLFF	TRBV5-4	TRBJ1-4
CASSPQYRVGSGNTIYF	TRBV5-1	TRBJ1-3
CASSLDQTDYNEQFF	TRBV11-3	TRBJ2-1
CSVEASGSSYNEQFF	TRBV29-1	TRBJ2-1
CASRALSGGTYNEQFF	TRBV28	TRBJ2-1
CASSVGNTGELFF	TRBV9	TRBJ2-2
CASSLPGGRAADTQYF	TRBV11-2	TRBJ2-3
CASSLQDRGRDEQFF	TRBV27	TRBJ2-1
CASSYLGPNYGYTF	TRBV27	TRBJ1-2
CASSLGGTTEAFF	TRBV7-6	TRBJ1-1
CASSFSNEQFF	TRBV5-1	TRBJ2-1
CASMGYTGELFF	TRBV9	TRBJ2-2
CASSAGQGPEQYF	TRBV5-4	TRBJ2-7
CASSLDPGGFDTQYF	TRBV11-3	TRBJ2-3
CASSLTEAYEQYF	TRBV7-9	TRBJ2-7
CASSLWEQGNLNTEAFF	TRBV28	TRBJ1-1
CASSSETGTEAFF	TRBV7-9	TRBJ1-1
CASSPGTVPNYGYTF	TRBV28	TRBJ1-2
CASSPISLYNEQFF	TRBV18	TRBJ2-1
CASSSREGGVSEKLFF	TRBV6-6	TRBJ1-4
CASSLLVSREQYF	TRBV5-6	TRBJ2-7